The 16 T cell receptor beta chains below come from one sample, sequenced in a study of long-term antiretroviral therapy in people with HIV. Running of the v3.0 immunoSEQ assay took place at survey level. This table comes from immunoSEQ multiplex PCR, and its TCRdb copy is limited to in-frame clones, with some not included. The table has 9,000 to 15,000 clones, around 79% seen once. Sequenced material: unsorted PBMCs, taken 0.8 years before starting antiretroviral therapy. The receptors come from a woman aged 40 to 50 with HIV.

DNA of the CDR3: TGTGCTAGTGGCTCCGGACTAGGCGACAATGAGCAGTTCTTC. Translation: CASGSGLGDNEQFF. The chain recombines TRBV12-5 with TRBJ2-1; TRBD2 matches 7 bases. The junction had 7 bases not matched to a gene; V was cut back by 6 bases and J by 5 bases. The CDR3 runs to 14 residues. CDR1 and CDR2 from the germline V gene are LGHNT and FRNRAP.

The rearrangement uses TRBV19 and TRBJ1-5; 11 nucleotides match TRBD1. The junction had 4 bases not matched to a gene; V was cut back by 3 bases and J by 6 bases. The CDR3 contains 15 residues. CDR1 and CDR2 from the germline V gene are LNHDA and SQIVND (reference sequence). CDR3 amino acids: CASSIGQGAFQPQHF. The CDR3 nucleotides read TGTGCCAGTAGTATTGGACAGGGGGCGTTTCAGCCCCAGCATTTT.

This chain connects TRBV18 to TRBJ1-2; 7 bases match TRBD1. Germline lookup yields CDR1 KGHSH and CDR2 LQKENI. The V segment lost 0 bases and the J segment 0 bases; nucleotides outside the gene matches: 7. The CDR3 has 17 amino acids. The CDR3 DNA follows: TGTGCCAGCTCACCACCGGGACAGAGCCCTTCTAACTATGGCTACACCTTC. It translates to CASSPPGQSPSNYGYTF.

J is TRBJ2-3 and V is TRBV5-1; 7 nucleotides match TRBD2. Looked up from germline, CDR1 is SGHRS and CDR2 is YFSETQ. The CDR3 spans 15 residues. Trimming took 3 bases from V and 5 from J; bases not matched to a gene: 9. CDR3 DNA sequence: TGCGCCAGCAGCTCAGTGGGGGGGACTGTAGATACGCAGTATTTT. Its protein product is CASSSVGGTVDTQYF.

J is TRBJ2-7 and V is TRBV14, with D unresolved. CDR1 is SGHDN, CDR2 FVKESK, per germline. Trimming stripped 1 base from V and 3 bases from J, with 7 bases between. The CDR3 runs to 13 residues. In DNA form, the CDR3 reads TGTGCCAGCAGCCAAGTTTTGCTCTACGAGCAGTACTTC. Translated, it gives CASSQVLLYEQYF.

The V and J genes are TRBV29-1 and TRBJ2-7, with 9 bases identical to TRBD1. V was clipped by 4 bases and J by 7 bases; unmatched bases: 8. The CDR3 runs 13 residues. Germline V gene lookup returns CDR1 SQVTM and CDR2 ANQGSEA. This CDR3 is CSVANRGLGEQYF. The CDR3 bases are TGCAGCGTTGCAAACAGGGGGCTTGGGGAGCAGTACTTC.

V usage is TRBV7-8 and J usage is TRBJ1-1; D is undetermined. The CDR3 length is 13 residues. The germline CDR1 and CDR2 sequences are SGHVS and FQNEAQ. V was trimmed by 4 bases and J by 3 bases, leaving 9 bases between them. This CDR3 reads CASSSNLDTEAFF. CDR3 DNA: TGTGCCAGCAGCTCCAATTTAGACACTGAAGCTTTCTTT.

This clone was found a few times. The CDR3 spells CASSVGGWNEQYF. Written as DNA, the CDR3 is TGTGCCAGCAGCGTAGGAGGGTGGAACGAGCAGTACTTC. V and J are TRBV9 and TRBJ2-7; possibly TRBD2 for D (5 bases). The CDR3 sequence is 13 residues long. Deletions cut 0 bases from V and 5 bases from J, with 9 bases between. Germline assignment: CDR1 SGDLS and CDR2 YYNGEE.

This clone was observed once. This chain joins TRBV19 and TRBJ2-7; D perhaps matches TRBD1 (5 bases). Germline CDR1 reads LNHDA; CDR2 reads SQIVND (reference sequence). CDR3 length equals 11 residues. V was cut by 5 bases and J by 5 bases, with 7 bases left in between. The CDR3 DNA reads TGTGCCAGTAGTGGCAGGGACGAGCAGTACTTC. It yields the protein CASSGRDEQYF.

CDR3 bases: TGTGCCAGCAGCCAGGCAGGGGTTGATCAGCCCCAGCATTTT. Protein sequence: CASSQAGVDQPQHF. The chain combines TRBV4-2 with TRBJ1-5; tentatively, D is TRBD1 (6 bases). Looked up from germline, CDR1 is LGHNA and CDR2 is YNFKEQ. CDR3 size: 14 residues. V lost 3 bases and J 5 bases, leaving 11 bases between the germline ends.

This rearrangement joins TRBV27 to TRBJ1-2; 7 nucleotides match TRBD1. CDR1 and CDR2 (germline): MNHEY, SMNVEV (reference sequence). The CDR3 has 14 amino acids. J lost 5 bases, V lost 4 bases, and 7 bases had no gene match. CDR3 loop: CASSSRDRYYGYTF. CDR3 coding DNA: TGTGCCAGCAGTTCCAGGGACAGATATTATGGCTACACCTTC.

The rearrangement links TRBV29-1 to TRBJ1-3; possible D gene TRBD1, 6 bases. Looked up from germline, CDR1 is SQVTM and CDR2 is ANQGSEA. V was cut by 5 bases and J by 0 bases, with 11 bases left in between. The CDR3 is 14 residues long. CDR3 in DNA: TGCAGCGTTCAGACAGGCCTCTCTGGAAACACCATATATTTT. It is translated as CSVQTGLSGNTIYF.

This chain connects TRBV5-1 to TRBJ2-1, with a possible D match to TRBD2 (6 bases). The germline CDR1 and CDR2 sequences are SGHRS and YFSETQ. V was trimmed by 0 bases and J by 7 bases, leaving 14 bases between them. The CDR3 sequence is 15 residues long. CDR3 in amino acids: CASSLEWGERNEQFF. In nucleotides, the CDR3 is TGCGCCAGCAGCTTGGAATGGGGGGAGAGGAATGAGCAGTTCTTC.

This clone appeared a few times. V gene TRBV6-1 combines with J gene TRBJ1-5; D call uncertain. The CDR3 loop spans 13 amino acids. CDR1 is MNHNS, CDR2 SASEGT, per germline. Trimming removed 10 bases at V and 4 bases at J, with 14 bases between. CDR3 region: CATEGRENQPQHF. The CDR3 nucleotides read TGTGCCACCGAAGGGAGGGAAAATCAGCCCCAGCATTTT.

This sequence joins TRBV5-4 and TRBJ1-3; no reliable D call. Germline CDR1 and CDR2: SGHNT and YYREEE (reference sequence). This CDR3 is built from 15 residues. Trimming took off 0 bases at V and 0 bases at J, with 7 bases between the two ends. In nucleotides, the CDR3 is TGTGCCAGCAGCTTGGGTCAGCACTCTGGAAACACCATATATTTT. As protein: CASSLGQHSGNTIYF.

This chain's CDR3 is CASSQDIYEQFF. CDR3 nucleotide sequence: TGTGCCAGCAGTCAGGACATTTATGAGCAGTTCTTC. The V and J genes are TRBV6-1 and TRBJ2-1, with D maybe TRBD1 (5 bases). CDR3 length equals 12 residues. V dropped 5 bases and J dropped 8 bases, with 10 bases sitting between them. Germline CDR1 and CDR2: MNHNS and SASEGT.